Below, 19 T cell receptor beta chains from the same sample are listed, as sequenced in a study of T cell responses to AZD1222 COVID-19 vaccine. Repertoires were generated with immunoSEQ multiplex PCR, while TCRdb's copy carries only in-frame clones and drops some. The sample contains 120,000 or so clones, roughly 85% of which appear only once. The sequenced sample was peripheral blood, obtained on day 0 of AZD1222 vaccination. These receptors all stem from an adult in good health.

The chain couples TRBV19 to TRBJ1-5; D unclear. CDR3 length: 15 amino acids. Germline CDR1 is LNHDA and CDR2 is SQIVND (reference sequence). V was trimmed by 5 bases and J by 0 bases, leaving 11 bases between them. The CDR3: CASSQSGASNQPQHF. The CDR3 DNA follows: TGTGCCAGTAGTCAGTCAGGTGCTAGCAATCAGCCCCAGCATTTT.

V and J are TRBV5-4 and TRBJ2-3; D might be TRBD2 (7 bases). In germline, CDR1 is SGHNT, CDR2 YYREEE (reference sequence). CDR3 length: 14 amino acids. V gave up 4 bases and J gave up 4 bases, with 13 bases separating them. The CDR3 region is CASSGGGGADTQYF. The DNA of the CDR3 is TGTGCCAGCAGCGGGGGGGGCGGCGCAGATACGCAGTATTTT.

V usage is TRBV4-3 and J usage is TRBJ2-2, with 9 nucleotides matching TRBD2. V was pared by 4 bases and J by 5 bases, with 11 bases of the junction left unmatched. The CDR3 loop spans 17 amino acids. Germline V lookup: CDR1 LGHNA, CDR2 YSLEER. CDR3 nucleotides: TGCGCCAGCAGCCCTGGGAGCGGACTAGCGCCTACCGGGGAGCTGTTTTTT. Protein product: CASSPGSGLAPTGELFF.

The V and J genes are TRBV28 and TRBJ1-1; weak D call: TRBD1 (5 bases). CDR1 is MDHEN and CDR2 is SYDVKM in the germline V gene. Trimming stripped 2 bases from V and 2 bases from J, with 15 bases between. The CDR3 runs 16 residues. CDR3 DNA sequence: TGTGCCAGCAGTTTAGCCCAGGGACGGACTAACACTGAAGCTTTCTTT. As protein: CASSLAQGRTNTEAFF.

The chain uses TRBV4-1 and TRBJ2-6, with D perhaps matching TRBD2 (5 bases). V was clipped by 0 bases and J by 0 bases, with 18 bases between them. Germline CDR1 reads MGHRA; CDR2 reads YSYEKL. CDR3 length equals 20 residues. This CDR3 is CASSQEISGGTTSGANVLTF. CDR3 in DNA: TGCGCCAGCAGCCAAGAGATTAGTGGAGGAACGACCTCTGGGGCCAACGTCCTGACTTTC.

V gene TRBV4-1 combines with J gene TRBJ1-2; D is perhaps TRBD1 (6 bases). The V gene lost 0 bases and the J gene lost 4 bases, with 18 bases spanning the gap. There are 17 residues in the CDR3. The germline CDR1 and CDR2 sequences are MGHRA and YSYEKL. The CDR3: CASSQDGVARGFYGYTF. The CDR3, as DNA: TGCGCCAGCAGCCAAGATGGTGTAGCCAGGGGTTTCTATGGCTACACCTTC.

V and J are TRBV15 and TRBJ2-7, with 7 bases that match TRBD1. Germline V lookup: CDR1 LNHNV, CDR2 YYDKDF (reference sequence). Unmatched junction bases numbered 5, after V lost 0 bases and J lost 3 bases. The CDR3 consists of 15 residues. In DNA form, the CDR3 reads TGTGCCACCAGCAGAGATAGGGGGCTTATCTACGAGCAGTACTTC. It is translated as CATSRDRGLIYEQYF.

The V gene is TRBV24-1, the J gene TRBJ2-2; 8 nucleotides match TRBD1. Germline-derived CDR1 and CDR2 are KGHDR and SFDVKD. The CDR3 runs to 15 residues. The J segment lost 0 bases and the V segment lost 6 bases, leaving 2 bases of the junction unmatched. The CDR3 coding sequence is TGTGCCACCAGTATGACAGGGGCGAACACCGGGGAGCTGTTTTTT. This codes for CATSMTGANTGELFF.

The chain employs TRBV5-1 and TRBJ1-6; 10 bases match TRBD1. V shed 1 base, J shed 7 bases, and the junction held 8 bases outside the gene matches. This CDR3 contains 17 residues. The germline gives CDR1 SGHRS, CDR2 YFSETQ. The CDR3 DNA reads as TGCGCCAGCAGCTTGTGGACAGGGGGGACCTTAAATTCACCCCTCCACTTT. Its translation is CASSLWTGGTLNSPLHF.

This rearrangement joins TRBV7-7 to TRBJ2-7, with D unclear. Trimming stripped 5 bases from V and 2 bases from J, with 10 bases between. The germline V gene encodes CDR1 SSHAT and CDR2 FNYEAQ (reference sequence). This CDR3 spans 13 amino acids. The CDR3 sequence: CASSRRSPYEQYF. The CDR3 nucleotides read TGTGCCAGCAGCCGCCGATCCCCCTACGAGCAGTACTTC.

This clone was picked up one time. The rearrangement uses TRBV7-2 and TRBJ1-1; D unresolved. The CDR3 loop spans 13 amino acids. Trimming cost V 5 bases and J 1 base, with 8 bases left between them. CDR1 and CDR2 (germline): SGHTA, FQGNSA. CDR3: CASSPDGNTEAFF. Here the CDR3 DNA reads TGTGCCAGCAGCCCCGACGGGAACACTGAAGCTTTCTTT.

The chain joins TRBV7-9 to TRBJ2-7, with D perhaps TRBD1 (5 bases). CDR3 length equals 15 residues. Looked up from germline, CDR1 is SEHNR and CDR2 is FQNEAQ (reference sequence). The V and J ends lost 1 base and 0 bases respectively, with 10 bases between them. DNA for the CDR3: TGTGCCAGCAGCTTAGTTCAGGGAAACTCCTACGAGCAGTACTTC. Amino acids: CASSLVQGNSYEQYF.

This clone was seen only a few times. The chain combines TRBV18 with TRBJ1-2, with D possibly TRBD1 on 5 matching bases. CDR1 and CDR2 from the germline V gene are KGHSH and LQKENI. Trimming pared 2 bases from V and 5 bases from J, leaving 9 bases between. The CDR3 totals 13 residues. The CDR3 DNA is TGTGCCAGCTCACCAGGGGCCGAGTATGGCTACACCTTC. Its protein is CASSPGAEYGYTF.

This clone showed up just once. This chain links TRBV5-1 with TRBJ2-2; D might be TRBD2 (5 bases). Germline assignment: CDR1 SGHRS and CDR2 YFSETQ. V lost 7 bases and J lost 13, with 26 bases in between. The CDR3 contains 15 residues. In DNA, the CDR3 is TGCGCCAGCGCAAATCCGGGATTCACCGACGGGTGGCTGTTTTTT. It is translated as CASANPGFTDGWLFF.

Here the CDR3 reads CASSVGQGKETQYF. CDR3 nucleotide sequence: TGTGCCAGCAGCGTTGGACAGGGAAAAGAGACCCAGTACTTC. The chain couples TRBV9 to TRBJ2-5; 8 nucleotides agree with TRBD1. Trimming removed 2 bases from V and 3 bases from J; junction bases left unmatched: 3. CDR1 is SGDLS and CDR2 is YYNGEE in the germline V gene. CDR3 length: 14 amino acids.

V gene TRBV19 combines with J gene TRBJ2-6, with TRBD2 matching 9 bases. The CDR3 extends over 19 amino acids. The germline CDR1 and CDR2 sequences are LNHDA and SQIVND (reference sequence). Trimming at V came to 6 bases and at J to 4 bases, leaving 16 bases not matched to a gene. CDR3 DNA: TGTGCCAGTAGACCCTACGGACTAGCGAATGTAGCCGGGGCCAACGTCCTGACTTTC. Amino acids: CASRPYGLANVAGANVLTF.

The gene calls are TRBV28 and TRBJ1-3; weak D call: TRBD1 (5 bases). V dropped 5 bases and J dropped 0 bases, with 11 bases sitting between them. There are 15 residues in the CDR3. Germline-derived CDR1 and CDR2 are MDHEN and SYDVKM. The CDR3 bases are TGTGCCAGCAGTCCGGGACGGGGCTCTGGAAACACCATATATTTT. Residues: CASSPGRGSGNTIYF.

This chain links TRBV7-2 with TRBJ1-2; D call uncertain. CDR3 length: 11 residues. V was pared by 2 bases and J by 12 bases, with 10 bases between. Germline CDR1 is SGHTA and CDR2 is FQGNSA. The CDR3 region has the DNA TGTGCCAGCAGCTTAATGAGGGCCCACACCTTC. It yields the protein CASSLMRAHTF.

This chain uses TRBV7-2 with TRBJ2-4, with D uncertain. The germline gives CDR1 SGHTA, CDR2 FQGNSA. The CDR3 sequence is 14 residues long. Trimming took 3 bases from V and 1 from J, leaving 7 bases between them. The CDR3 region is CASSFYGAKNIQYF. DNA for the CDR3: TGTGCCAGCAGCTTTTACGGGGCCAAAAACATTCAGTACTTC.